The 18 T cell receptor beta chains presented below share a single source sample, sequenced in a study of STAT5B mutations in CD4+ large granular lymphocyte leukemia. Some clones are missing from TCRdb's copy, which holds only in-frame ones; the method was immunoSEQ multiplex PCR. The sample includes about 38,000 clones, around 72% of them seen just once. Sample: CD4+ T cells from blood buffy coats. Receptors originate from a human donor in good health.

The gene calls are TRBV5-1 and TRBJ1-2; D ambiguous. V lost 0 bases and J 3 bases, leaving 6 bases between the germline ends. Germline assignment: CDR1 SGHRS and CDR2 YFSETQ. CDR3 length: 13 amino acids. CDR3 loop: CASSLDSHYGYTF. The CDR3 coding sequence is TGCGCCAGCAGCTTGGACAGTCACTATGGCTACACCTTC.

Only one count was recorded for this clone. The V call is TRBV29-1, the J call TRBJ2-3; D is ambiguous. The CDR3 extends over 12 amino acids. Germline loops: CDR1 SQVTM, CDR2 ANQGSEA. Trimming removed 0 bases from V and 5 bases from J, with 6 bases in between. The CDR3 sequence is CSVEELGDTQYF. The CDR3 DNA is TGCAGCGTTGAAGAATTGGGAGATACGCAGTATTTT.

In the case of this clone: Other DNA sequences in this specimen translate into the identical CDR3. This chain connects TRBV11-2 to TRBJ2-5, with no clear D. There are 12 residues in the CDR3. The V gene lost 3 bases and the J gene lost 3 bases, with 5 bases spanning the gap. Germline assignment: CDR1 SGHAT and CDR2 FQNNGV. In nucleotides, the CDR3 is TGTGCCAGCAGCTTGGTGGAAGAGACCCAGTACTTC. This encodes CASSLVEETQYF.

The count of this clone is one. The chain links TRBV10-1 to TRBJ2-5; TRBD2 agrees at 8 bases. V dropped 1 base and J dropped 0; count of bases not matched to a gene: 7. The CDR3 is 17 residues long. The V gene's germline CDR1 is WNHNN and CDR2 SYGVQD (reference sequence). The CDR3 loop is CASSECWRGVNQETQYF. CDR3 coding DNA: TGCGCCAGCAGTGAGTGCTGGCGGGGGGTAAACCAAGAGACCCAGTACTTC.

V is TRBV7-8 and J is TRBJ2-1; TRBD2 matches 8 bases. The CDR3 consists of 13 residues. The germline gives CDR1 SGHVS, CDR2 FQNEAQ. The V gene end was trimmed by 3 bases and the J gene end by 9 bases; junction bases not matched to a gene: 4. This CDR3 reads CASSFQRELEQFF. The CDR3 DNA is TGTGCCAGCAGCTTCCAGCGGGAGCTTGAGCAGTTCTTC.

The rearrangement uses TRBV7-6 and TRBJ1-5; 8 nucleotides match TRBD1. This CDR3 is 16 amino acids long. Germline loops: CDR1 SGHVS, CDR2 FNYEAQ. Trimming cost V 5 bases and J 2 bases; bases outside gene matches: 8. The CDR3: CASSRFTGGGNQPQHF. The DNA for the CDR3 is TGTGCCAGCAGCAGATTTACAGGGGGTGGCAATCAGCCCCAGCATTTT.

The gene calls are TRBV7-2 and TRBJ2-5, with unresolved D. Germline values: CDR1 SGHTA, CDR2 FQGNSA. The V end lost 4 bases, the J end lost 0 bases, and 6 bases lay between the germline ends. The CDR3 is 13 residues long. This CDR3 reads CASSWDNQETQYF. The CDR3 DNA reads as TGTGCCAGCAGCTGGGATAACCAAGAGACCCAGTACTTC.

The genes are TRBV4-1 and TRBJ2-2; 7 bases align to TRBD1. The CDR3 extends over 16 amino acids. Germline trimming cut 2 bases from V and 4 bases from J; bases unmatched to any gene: 7. CDR1 is MGHRA and CDR2 is YSYEKL in the germline V gene. CDR3 in DNA: TGCGCCAGCAGCCAACCGACAGGGTTGGGCACCGGGGAGCTGTTTTTT. Residues: CASSQPTGLGTGELFF.

This sequence joins TRBV27 and TRBJ1-2; D remains ambiguous. The CDR3 spans 16 residues. V was cut by 4 bases and J by 1 base, with 16 bases left in between. The germline V gene encodes CDR1 MNHEY and CDR2 SMNVEV (reference sequence). This chain's CDR3 is CASSSLGQIGNYGYTF. The CDR3 DNA reads as TGTGCCAGCAGTTCCCTTGGTCAGATTGGTAACTATGGCTACACCTTC.

The rearrangement uses TRBV6-5 and TRBJ1-1; 9 nucleotides agree with TRBD1. CDR1 and CDR2 from the germline V gene are MNHEY and SVGAGI. CDR3 length: 13 residues. V gave up 2 bases and J gave up 10 bases; unmatched junction bases: 5. The CDR3 region has the DNA TGTGCCAGCAGTTACAGGGACAGGGTTCGAGCTTTCTTT. It translates to CASSYRDRVRAFF.

This clone was counted between two and nine times. The V call is TRBV6-4, the J call TRBJ2-1; tentatively, D is TRBD2 (6 bases). This CDR3 is 13 amino acids long. The germline V and J ends were trimmed by 0 bases and 7 bases, with 7 bases remaining between them. The germline CDR1 and CDR2 sequences are MRHNA and SNTAGT. In nucleotides, the CDR3 is TGTGCCAGCAGTGACTCCGGGGGAAATGAGCAGTTCTTC. Translation: CASSDSGGNEQFF.

The V and J genes are TRBV6-5 and TRBJ2-4; D is perhaps TRBD1 (5 bases). CDR1 and CDR2 from the germline V gene are MNHEY and SVGAGI. V was pared by 0 bases and J by 3 bases, with 9 bases between. The CDR3 is 15 amino acids. CDR3 nucleotides: TGTGCCAGCAGTTACTCGCAGGGTGGCAAAAACATTCAGTACTTC. Translating it yields CASSYSQGGKNIQYF.

This clone was picked up a small number of times. The chain employs TRBV7-3 and TRBJ1-3; 8 nucleotides align to TRBD1. CDR1 and CDR2 from the germline V gene are SGHTA and FQGTGA. The CDR3 is 14 amino acids. Trimming at V came to 5 bases and at J to 3 bases, leaving 3 bases not matched to a gene. The CDR3 spells CASSQGTGGNTIYF. DNA for the CDR3: TGTGCCAGCAGCCAAGGGACAGGTGGAAACACCATATATTTT.

The chain has TRBV10-3 and TRBJ1-2; no reliable D call. The CDR3 has 11 residues. CDR1 is ENHRY, CDR2 SYGVKD, per germline. Trimming took 4 bases from V and 6 from J, leaving 6 bases between them. CDR3 nucleotide sequence: TGTGCCATCAGTGTCCAAGATGGCTACACCTTC. Translation gives CAISVQDGYTF.

The V gene is TRBV5-1, the J gene TRBJ2-3; D may be TRBD1 or TRBD2 (5 bases each). The CDR3 spans 15 residues. CDR1 SGHRS and CDR2 YFSETQ come from the germline V gene. V shed 4 bases and J shed 2 bases, with 14 bases lying between them. The CDR3 DNA reads as TGCGCCAGCAGCCCCTACGGGGCCCCCACAGATACGCAGTATTTT. Amino acids: CASSPYGAPTDTQYF.

This rearrangement joins TRBV5-1 to TRBJ2-3; tentatively, D is TRBD1 or TRBD2 (5 bases each). The V gene lost 3 bases and the J gene lost 2 bases, with 25 bases spanning the gap. This CDR3 spans 19 amino acids. The germline V gene encodes CDR1 SGHRS and CDR2 YFSETQ. CDR3 loop: CASSSRSLGTESLTDTQYF. CDR3 coding DNA: TGCGCCAGCAGCTCCCGATCCCTCGGGACGGAATCCCTCACAGATACGCAGTATTTT.

The chain joins TRBV10-3 to TRBJ2-2; 12 bases fit TRBD2. The ends lost 2 bases at V and 0 bases at J; junction bases unmatched: 1. Germline CDR1 reads ENHRY; CDR2 reads SYGVKD. CDR3 length: 17 amino acids. The CDR3 loop is CAISELAGGANTGELFF. The CDR3 DNA reads as TGTGCCATCAGTGAGCTAGCGGGGGGGGCGAACACCGGGGAGCTGTTTTTT.

This clone was seen a handful of times. The chain joins TRBV11-2 to TRBJ1-1, with D unresolved. CDR1 is SGHAT and CDR2 is FQNNGV in the germline V gene. The germline V and J ends were trimmed by 0 bases and 4 bases, with 3 bases remaining between them. This CDR3 region has 12 residues. CDR3 in amino acids: CASSLDRTEAFF. CDR3 bases: TGTGCCAGCAGCTTAGATCGCACTGAAGCTTTCTTT.